This TCR beta chain is from a study of blood T cell repertoires in COVID-19. Original data processing: Amplifying reference gene primers gave estimates of nucleated cell counts. Method: immunoSEQ multiplex PCR; TCRdb's copy keeps in-frame clones and lacks some. The V and J calls and the clone size are those of that table, but D and trimming were determined from the DNA. The sample yields 310,000 or so clones, around nine tenths seen once. Sequencing was carried out using PBMCs or T cells enriched from blood (not recorded which). This clonotype was sampled from a woman in her thirties or forties who had recovered from COVID-19.

The CDR3 here is CASSQDRPGTEAFF. The CDR3 DNA follows: TGTGCCAGCTCACAGGACAGGCCGGGGACTGAAGCTTTCTTT. The V and J genes are TRBV18 and TRBJ1-1; TRBD1 aligns across 7 bases. The V gene's germline CDR1 is KGHSH and CDR2 LQKENI. J gave up 5 bases and V 4 bases, and 7 bases lay outside the gene matches. CDR3 length: 14 amino acids.